Listed below are T cell receptor beta chains from one sample, sequenced in a study of control samples from healthy donors and cancer patients. Method: immunoSEQ multiplex PCR; TCRdb's copy keeps in-frame clones and lacks some. There are about 82,000 clones in the sample; 94% occur only once, and roughly 5% lies in the top ten. The sequenced sample consisted of blood. The receptors stem from a woman between 18 and 30 years old in good health. The CDR3 runs from the conserved cysteine through the conserved F or W. The order of the fields is V gene, D gene, clone size, J gene, CDR3 DNA, CDR3 protein. The D gene is left open where the match is weak. Rows give clone size only sometimes, using once, few, many, or a class for an expanded clone.

v_call: TRBV19; d_call: TRBD2; clone_size: -; j_call: TRBJ2-7; cdr3_nt: TGTGCCAGTAGTCAAGCCGGGACTAGCGGGAGTTCGGCATACGAGCAGTACTTC; cdr3_aa: CASSQAGTSGSSAYEQYF
v_call: TRBV11-2; d_call: -; clone_size: -; j_call: TRBJ1-6; cdr3_nt: TGTGCCAGCAGCTTCCCCTTGATGCCCCTCCACTTT; cdr3_aa: CASSFPLMPLHF
v_call: TRBV6-4; d_call: TRBD2; clone_size: -; j_call: TRBJ2-1; cdr3_nt: TGTGCCAGCAGTGACTCGCCCCTAGCGGGGTCCTACAATGAGCAGTTCTTC; cdr3_aa: CASSDSPLAGSYNEQFF
v_call: TRBV9; d_call: -; clone_size: -; j_call: TRBJ1-4; cdr3_nt: TGTGCCAGCAGCGCTTCCGGGACACGTAATAATGAAAAACTGTTTTTT; cdr3_aa: CASSASGTRNNEKLFF
v_call: TRBV18; d_call: TRBD1; clone_size: -; j_call: TRBJ2-1; cdr3_nt: TGTGCCAGCTCACCGGGACAGGGCGGGAACAATGAGCAGTTCTTC; cdr3_aa: CASSPGQGGNNEQFF
v_call: TRBV5-1; d_call: TRBD2; clone_size: -; j_call: TRBJ2-2; cdr3_nt: TGCGCCAGCAGCCCCACGGTAGCGGGCACCGGGGAGCTGTTTTTT; cdr3_aa: CASSPTVAGTGELFF
v_call: TRBV19; d_call: -; clone_size: once; j_call: TRBJ1-1; cdr3_nt: TGTGCCAGTAGTCACTCTTTCCTGGGGGCTTTCTTT; cdr3_aa: CASSHSFLGAFF
v_call: TRBV7-2; d_call: -; clone_size: -; j_call: TRBJ2-3; cdr3_nt: TGTGCCAAAAGGACAGTCACAGATACGCAGTATTTT; cdr3_aa: CAKRTVTDTQYF
v_call: TRBV7-9; d_call: -; clone_size: -; j_call: TRBJ1-4; cdr3_nt: TGTGCCAGCAGCTTAGCGGGTCAAGGGGAGGTAGAGGAAAAACTGTTTTTT; cdr3_aa: CASSLAGQGEVEEKLFF
v_call: TRBV15; d_call: -; clone_size: few; j_call: TRBJ2-6; cdr3_nt: TGTGCCACCAGCAGAGATCCCGGGGTTGGGGCCAACGTCCTGACTTTC; cdr3_aa: CATSRDPGVGANVLTF
v_call: TRBV5-4; d_call: -; clone_size: -; j_call: TRBJ1-4; cdr3_nt: TGTGCCAGCAGCTTGGACAGGTTCCATGAAAAACTGTTTTTT; cdr3_aa: CASSLDRFHEKLFF
v_call: TRBV11-2; d_call: -; clone_size: -; j_call: TRBJ1-4; cdr3_nt: TGTGCCAGCAGCCGGACTCTCCCGAGTGAAAAACTGTTTTTT; cdr3_aa: CASSRTLPSEKLFF
v_call: TRBV9; d_call: -; clone_size: -; j_call: TRBJ2-5; cdr3_nt: TGTGCCAGCAGCGAGGGTCTTTCGACAGCCGAAGAGACCCAGTACTTC; cdr3_aa: CASSEGLSTAEETQYF
v_call: TRBV27; d_call: TRBD1; clone_size: -; j_call: TRBJ2-1; cdr3_nt: TGTGCCAGCAGTTCAACTCTGGGACAGTGGAATGAGCAGTTCTTC; cdr3_aa: CASSSTLGQWNEQFF
v_call: TRBV28; d_call: TRBD2; clone_size: -; j_call: TRBJ2-7; cdr3_nt: TGTGCCAGCAGTCCCGGGACTAGCCCTCGTTACGAGCAGTACTTC; cdr3_aa: CASSPGTSPRYEQYF
v_call: TRBV19; d_call: TRBD2; clone_size: -; j_call: TRBJ2-1; cdr3_nt: TGTGCCAGTAGTTGGGCGGGGGGGTACAATGAGCAGTTCTTC; cdr3_aa: CASSWAGGYNEQFF
v_call: TRBV6-5; d_call: TRBD1; clone_size: few; j_call: TRBJ2-2; cdr3_nt: TGTGCCAGCGGGGACAGCCCGAACACCGGGGAGCTGTTTTTT; cdr3_aa: CASGDSPNTGELFF
v_call: TRBV28; d_call: TRBD1; clone_size: few; j_call: TRBJ1-1; cdr3_nt: TGTGCCAGCACTTTGCGTACAGGGGGCAGGACTGAAGCTTTCTTT; cdr3_aa: CASTLRTGGRTEAFF
v_call: TRBV5-6; d_call: TRBD1; clone_size: -; j_call: TRBJ1-5; cdr3_nt: TGTGCCAGCAGCTCCTCAGGGGGGCAGCCCCAGCATTTT; cdr3_aa: CASSSSGGQPQHF
v_call: TRBV29-1; d_call: TRBD2; clone_size: -; j_call: TRBJ2-3; cdr3_nt: TGCAGCGTCCTGGGACTAGCGGGGGGCATGGATACGCAGTATTTT; cdr3_aa: CSVLGLAGGMDTQYF
v_call: TRBV19; d_call: -; clone_size: -; j_call: TRBJ2-1; cdr3_nt: TGTGCCAGTAGTATAACAGCCGGTGAGCAGTTCTTC; cdr3_aa: CASSITAGEQFF
v_call: TRBV7-9; d_call: TRBD2; clone_size: -; j_call: TRBJ2-7; cdr3_nt: TGTGCCAGCAGCTTATTGGGGACTAGCCTCGACGAGCAGTACTTC; cdr3_aa: CASSLLGTSLDEQYF
v_call: TRBV4-2; d_call: -; clone_size: -; j_call: TRBJ2-1; cdr3_nt: TGTGCCAGCAGCCAAGACCGACTAGGGGCCTACAATGAGCAGTTCTTC; cdr3_aa: CASSQDRLGAYNEQFF
v_call: TRBV28; d_call: -; clone_size: -; j_call: TRBJ1-4; cdr3_nt: TGTGCCAGCAGTACGTCCGAAAAACTGTTTTTT; cdr3_aa: CASSTSEKLFF
v_call: TRBV10-3; d_call: -; clone_size: once; j_call: TRBJ2-2; cdr3_nt: TGTGCCATCAGTGAGTGGGAGTCGAGCGGGGAGCTGTTTTTT; cdr3_aa: CAISEWESSGELFF
v_call: TRBV5-5; d_call: -; clone_size: -; j_call: TRBJ2-7; cdr3_nt: TGTGCCAGCAGTGTGAACCCCGTCGCGGCCGACTACGAGCAGTACTTC; cdr3_aa: CASSVNPVAADYEQYF
v_call: TRBV6-1; d_call: TRBD1; clone_size: -; j_call: TRBJ1-2; cdr3_nt: TGTGCCAGCAGTGAAAGGACAGGGGTGTTTGGCTACACCTTC; cdr3_aa: CASSERTGVFGYTF
v_call: TRBV6-6; d_call: -; clone_size: -; j_call: TRBJ2-1; cdr3_nt: TGTGCCAGCAGTTACCTCAGGGACGGGGGTGAGCAGTTCTTC; cdr3_aa: CASSYLRDGGEQFF
v_call: TRBV11-2; d_call: TRBD2; clone_size: -; j_call: TRBJ2-1; cdr3_nt: TGTGCCAGCAGCTTAAGCGGGAGCAGCAATGAGCAGTTCTTC; cdr3_aa: CASSLSGSSNEQFF
v_call: TRBV7-3; d_call: -; clone_size: -; j_call: TRBJ2-1; cdr3_nt: TGTGCCAGCACCCCGAGCGGGCAGCCCTGGTCCTACAATGAGCAGTTCTTC; cdr3_aa: CASTPSGQPWSYNEQFF
v_call: TRBV7-9; d_call: TRBD2; clone_size: -; j_call: TRBJ2-7; cdr3_nt: TGTGCCAGCAGCTTCGGGACTAGACCCTACGAGCAGTACTTC; cdr3_aa: CASSFGTRPYEQYF
v_call: TRBV5-6; d_call: -; clone_size: once; j_call: TRBJ1-2; cdr3_nt: TGTGCCAGCAGCTTGGCCGGGGGGTTTGGGTATGGCTACACCTTC; cdr3_aa: CASSLAGGFGYGYTF
v_call: TRBV13; d_call: -; clone_size: -; j_call: TRBJ1-1; cdr3_nt: TGTGCCAGCAGCCTACAGAGCCCTATGAACACTGAAGCTTTCTTT; cdr3_aa: CASSLQSPMNTEAFF
v_call: TRBV28; d_call: -; clone_size: -; j_call: TRBJ1-1; cdr3_nt: TGTGCCAGCAGTTTTGCAGGGTTCGCTGAAGCTTTCTTT; cdr3_aa: CASSFAGFAEAFF
v_call: TRBV28; d_call: TRBD1; clone_size: -; j_call: TRBJ1-6; cdr3_nt: TGTGCCAGCGGGACAGGTGTTGATTCACCCCTCCACTTT; cdr3_aa: CASGTGVDSPLHF
v_call: TRBV18; d_call: TRBD1; clone_size: -; j_call: TRBJ1-6; cdr3_nt: TGTGCCAGCTCACCACGGGACAGCCTAAATTCACCCCTCCACTTT; cdr3_aa: CASSPRDSLNSPLHF
v_call: TRBV29-1; d_call: -; clone_size: -; j_call: TRBJ1-5; cdr3_nt: TGCAGCGTTTCGGGAGCCCGGGTGTTGCAGCCCCAGCATTTT; cdr3_aa: CSVSGARVLQPQHF
v_call: TRBV28; d_call: -; clone_size: -; j_call: TRBJ2-3; cdr3_nt: TGTGCCAGCACCCTTGCAGATACGCAGTATTTT; cdr3_aa: CASTLADTQYF
v_call: TRBV25-1; d_call: -; clone_size: once; j_call: TRBJ2-3; cdr3_nt: TGTGCCAGCAGTGAAGGGGGTAGGGATACGCAGTATTTT; cdr3_aa: CASSEGGRDTQYF
v_call: TRBV25-1; d_call: -; clone_size: -; j_call: TRBJ2-6; cdr3_nt: TGTGCCACGGCCCCTAGTCGCTCTGGGGCCAACGTCCTGACTTTC; cdr3_aa: CATAPSRSGANVLTF
v_call: TRBV5-4; d_call: TRBD2; clone_size: -; j_call: TRBJ2-7; cdr3_nt: TGTGCCAGCAGCCATGGGACTAGCTACGAGCAGTACTTC; cdr3_aa: CASSHGTSYEQYF
v_call: TRBV6-1; d_call: -; clone_size: -; j_call: TRBJ1-5; cdr3_nt: TGTGCCAGCAGTGATCGCGGGCGGCCCCAGCATTTT; cdr3_aa: CASSDRGRPQHF
v_call: TRBV2; d_call: TRBD2; clone_size: -; j_call: TRBJ2-2; cdr3_nt: TGTGCCAGCATGGCTAGCGGGAGAGACACCGGGGAGCTGTTTTTT; cdr3_aa: CASMASGRDTGELFF
v_call: TRBV2; d_call: -; clone_size: -; j_call: TRBJ1-6; cdr3_nt: TGTGCCAGCAGTGAATACCGGGGGGCAGATTCACCCCTCCACTTT; cdr3_aa: CASSEYRGADSPLHF
v_call: TRBV5-4; d_call: TRBD2; clone_size: -; j_call: TRBJ2-2; cdr3_nt: TGTGCCAGCAGCTTGGCGGGACTAGGGTTTGACGGGGAGCTGTTTTTT; cdr3_aa: CASSLAGLGFDGELFF